This T cell receptor beta chain was found in a study of technical replicates of blood from several donors. This clone appeared a few times. The ends lost 4 bases at V and 6 bases at J; junction bases unmatched: 11. The CDR3 extends over 15 amino acids. In germline, CDR1 is SGHRS, CDR2 YFSETQ. TCRdb's table, derived via immunoSEQ multiplex PCR, lists solely in-frame clones and lacks some. This table has roughly 65,000 clones, over 80% appearing once. Sequencing used PBMCs. The origin of this receptor is a human donor in good health. Some clones in this sample may be carry-over from other donors' samples. The rearrangement uses TRBV5-1 and TRBJ1-1, with TRBD1 identical over 8 bases. The CDR3 protein is CASSPTAGGVAEAFF. The CDR3 nucleotides read TGCGCCAGCAGCCCTACGGCAGGGGGCGTAGCTGAAGCTTTCTTT.